This TCR beta chain was sequenced in a study of blood T cell repertoires in COVID-19. Study-wide background: PBMCs, B-cell-depleted T cells, or T cells provided the cDNA or gDNA that made up the material.

Germline assignment: CDR1 MNHEY and CDR2 SVGAGI. The CDR3 covers 13 residues. V lost 8 bases and J 7 bases, leaving 15 bases between the germline ends. Original analysis: For nucleated cells, counts were estimated from reference gene primer amplification. Profiling relied on immunoSEQ multiplex PCR, and the TCRdb table lists in-frame clones only, not all of them. The D gene and trimming were derived from the DNA, and the V and J assignments and clone size from that table. This sample has approximately 140,000 clones, with about 82% found just once. The chain has TRBV6-5 and TRBJ1-5; TRBD1 is a possible D gene (6 bases). What was sequenced was peripheral blood. The sequence was collected from a woman in her fifties or sixties with acute or convalescent COVID-19. The CDR3 DNA reads TGTGCCAGCGCGGCAGGGGAGGGGCAGCCCCAGCATTTT. Protein sequence: CASAAGEGQPQHF.